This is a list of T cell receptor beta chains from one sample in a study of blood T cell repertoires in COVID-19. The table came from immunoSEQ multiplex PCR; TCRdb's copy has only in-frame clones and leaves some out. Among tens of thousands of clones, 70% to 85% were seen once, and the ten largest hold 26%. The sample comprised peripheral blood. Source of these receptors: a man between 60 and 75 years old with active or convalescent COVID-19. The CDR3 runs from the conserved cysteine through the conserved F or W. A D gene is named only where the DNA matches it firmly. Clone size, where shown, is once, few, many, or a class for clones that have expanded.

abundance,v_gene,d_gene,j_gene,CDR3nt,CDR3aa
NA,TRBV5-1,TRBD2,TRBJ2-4,TGCGCCAGCAGCTTACCGACTAGCGGGGGCCCCCTAGCCAAAAACATTCAGTACTTC,CASSLPTSGGPLAKNIQYF
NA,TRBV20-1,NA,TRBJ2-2,TGCAGTGCTAGTGCGCACTTAAACACCGGGGAGCTGTTTTTT,CSASAHLNTGELFF
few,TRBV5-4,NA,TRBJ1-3,TGTGCCAGCGCTGTAAGGGGGACTGGAAACACCATATATTTT,CASAVRGTGNTIYF
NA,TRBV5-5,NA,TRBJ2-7,TGTGCCAGCAGCTCGTTGTCCCTAAATTACTACGAGCAGTACTTC,CASSSLSLNYYEQYF
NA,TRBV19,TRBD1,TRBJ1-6,TGTGCCAGTAGTGCGGACAGGGATTCACCCCTCCACTTT,CASSADRDSPLHF
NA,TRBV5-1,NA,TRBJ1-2,TGCGCCAGCAGCTTGGAAGGCGCCAGGGCTTTCTTC,CASSLEGARAFF
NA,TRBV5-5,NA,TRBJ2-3,TGTGCCAGCAGCTTGGGGACTGAAGATACGCAGTATTTT,CASSLGTEDTQYF
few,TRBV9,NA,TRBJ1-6,TGTGCCAGCAGCGCGGGGACTGTATCTTCACCCCTCCACTTT,CASSAGTVSSPLHF
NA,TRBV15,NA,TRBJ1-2,TGTGCCACCAGCAATACTCTTAACTATGGCTACACCTTC,CATSNTLNYGYTF
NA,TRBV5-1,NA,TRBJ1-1,TGCGCCAGCAGCTTGGCCGGGGTTGGTGATGAAGCTTTCTTT,CASSLAGVGDEAFF
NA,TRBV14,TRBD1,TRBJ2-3,TGTGCCAGCAGCCACGCGACAGGGGTGGGTCCGGCGCGGGATACGCAGTATTTT,CASSHATGVGPARDTQYF
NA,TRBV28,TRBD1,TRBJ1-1,TGTGCCAGCAGTTGGACAGGGATGAACACTGAAGCTTTCTTT,CASSWTGMNTEAFF
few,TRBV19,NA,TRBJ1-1,TGTGCCAGTAGTTTTGCAGGGAGGATCACTGAAGCTTTCTTT,CASSFAGRITEAFF
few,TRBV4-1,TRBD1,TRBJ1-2,TGCGCCAGCAGCCAAGATCCAGGACAGGAGAATAGAGGTGATGGCTACACCTTC,CASSQDPGQENRGDGYTF
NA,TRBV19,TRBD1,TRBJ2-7,TGTGCCAGTAGTACCACAGGGGCACGCTACGAGCAGTACTTC,CASSTTGARYEQYF
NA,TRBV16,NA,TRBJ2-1,TGTGCCAGCGCCTTGTGGGTCCTCAGGGAGCAGTTCTTC,CASALWVLREQFF
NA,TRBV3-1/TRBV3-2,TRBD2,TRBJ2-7,TGTGCCAGCTCCGGCGGGGGGACCACCAACGAGCAGTACTTC,CASSGGGTTNEQYF
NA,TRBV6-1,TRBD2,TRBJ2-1,TGTGCCAGCAGTGACTTTCTGGAAGCGGGGGCCCCCGGGAATGAGCAGTTCTTC,CASSDFLEAGAPGNEQFF